The clone carrying this T cell receptor beta chain has more than one count but fewer than ten. Antigen: not known. The CDR3 length is 12 residues. The germline gives CDR1 SNHLY, CDR2 FYNNEI. The V and J ends lost 1 base and 4 bases respectively, with 5 bases between them. The study reverse transcribed the entire isolated RNA, so it sequenced expressed TCRB transcripts. Repertoires were generated with immunoSEQ multiplex PCR, while TCRdb's copy carries only in-frame clones and drops some. The data show 120,000 to 150,000 clones, approximately 10% seen once. The data were taken from a study of beta chain features in type 1 diabetes. Study background: Examination covered almost 110,000,000 sorted cells spanning all samples. Study outcomes and limitations: VDJ junctions from type 1 diabetes patients carried fewer insertions and larger deletions. For TCRB rearrangement, an influence of HLA type remained unresolved here. For cells with high TCR expression, cDNA sequencing could yield over-representation.

V and J are TRBV2 and TRBJ2-7; no clear D gene. Specimen: central memory CD4+ T cells from blood. This TCR was recovered from a woman aged 40 to 55 in good health. The CDR3 nucleotides read TGTGCCAGCAGTGAAGATCGGTACGAGCAGTACTTC. This translates into CASSEDRYEQYF.